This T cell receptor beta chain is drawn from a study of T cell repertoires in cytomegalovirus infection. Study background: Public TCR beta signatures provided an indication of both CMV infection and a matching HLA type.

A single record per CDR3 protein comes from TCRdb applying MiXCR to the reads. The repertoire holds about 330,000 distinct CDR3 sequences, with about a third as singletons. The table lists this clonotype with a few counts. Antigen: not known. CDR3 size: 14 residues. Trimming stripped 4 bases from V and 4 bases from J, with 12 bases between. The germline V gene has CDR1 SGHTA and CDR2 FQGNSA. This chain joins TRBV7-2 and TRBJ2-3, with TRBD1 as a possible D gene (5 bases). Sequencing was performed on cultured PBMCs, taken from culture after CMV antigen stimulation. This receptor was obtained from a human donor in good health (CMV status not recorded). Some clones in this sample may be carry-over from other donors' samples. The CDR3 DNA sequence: TGTGCCAGCAGCTCAGGGCCCGGCGCAGATACGCAGTATTTT. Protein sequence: CASSSGPGADTQYF. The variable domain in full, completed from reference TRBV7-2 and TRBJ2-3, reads GAGVSQSPSNKVTEKGKDVELRCDPISGHTALYWYRQSLGQGLEFLIYFQGNSAPDKSGLPSDRFSAERTGGSVSTLTIQRTQQEDSAVYLCASSSGPGADTQYFGPGTRLTVL.